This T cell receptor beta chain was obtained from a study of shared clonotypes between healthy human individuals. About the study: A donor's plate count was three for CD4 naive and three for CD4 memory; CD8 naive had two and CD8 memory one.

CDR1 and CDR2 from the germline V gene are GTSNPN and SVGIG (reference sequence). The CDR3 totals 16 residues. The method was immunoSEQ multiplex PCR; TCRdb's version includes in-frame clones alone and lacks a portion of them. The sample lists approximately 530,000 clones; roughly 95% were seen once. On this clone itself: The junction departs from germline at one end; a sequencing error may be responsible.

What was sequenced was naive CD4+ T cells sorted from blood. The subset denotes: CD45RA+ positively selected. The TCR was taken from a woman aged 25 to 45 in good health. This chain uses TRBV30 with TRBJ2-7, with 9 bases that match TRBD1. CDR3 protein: CAWSVPGTGFSFEQYF. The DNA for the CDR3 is TGTGCCTGGAGTGTACCTGGGACAGGGTTTTCCTTCGAGCAGTACTTC.